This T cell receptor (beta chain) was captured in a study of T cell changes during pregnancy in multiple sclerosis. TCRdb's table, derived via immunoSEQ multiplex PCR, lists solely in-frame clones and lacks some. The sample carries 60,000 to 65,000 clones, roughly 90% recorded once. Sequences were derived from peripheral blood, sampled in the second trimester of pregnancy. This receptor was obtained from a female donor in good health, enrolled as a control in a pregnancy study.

CDR3 in DNA: TGTGCCAGCAGCCACTCAGGGCTCACCTACAATGAGCAGTTCTTC. The encoded protein is CASSHSGLTYNEQFF. The chain joins TRBV7-9 to TRBJ2-1; TRBD1 might be the D (5 bases). V lost 5 bases and J lost 2, with 13 bases in between. CDR1 SEHNR and CDR2 FQNEAQ come from the germline V gene (reference sequence). The CDR3 covers 15 residues.